These 24 T cell receptor beta chains originate from one sample sequenced in a study of liver allograft versus peripheral blood T cells. The wider study: Transplanted livers and recipients' peripheral blood had their T cell receptor repertoires compared.

TCRdb reprocessed the reads with MiXCR, giving one entry per CDR3 protein. This sample has about 12,000 distinct CDR3 sequences, with roughly 28% found just once. These receptors all stem from a human patient who had a liver transplant. Some T cells here may be from the graft donor.

The rearrangement uses TRBV9 and TRBJ1-1; D gene unclear. The CDR3 loop spans 14 amino acids. Per the germline V gene, CDR1 is SGDLS and CDR2 is YYNGEE. The V end was cut by 0 bases, the J end by 0 bases, with 6 bases between. CDR3 DNA: TGTGCCAGCAGCGTAGATCAGCTGAACACTGAAGCTTTCTTT. It codes for CASSVDQLNTEAFF.

This clonotype was detected only a few times. This rearrangement joins TRBV19 to TRBJ1-6; unclear D gene. The V gene lost 7 bases and the J gene lost 9 bases, with 13 bases spanning the gap. The CDR3 has 13 amino acids. CDR1 is LNHDA, CDR2 SQIVND, per germline (reference sequence). CDR3 amino acids: CASNGRGFSPLHF. Written as DNA, the CDR3 is TGTGCCAGTAACGGTCGAGGTTTTTCACCCCTCCACTTT.

This clonotype was seen just once. This chain links TRBV7-9 with TRBJ1-6, with 7 bases matching TRBD1. Per germline, CDR1 SEHNR and CDR2 FQNEAQ (reference sequence). The CDR3 is 15 residues long. V gave up 1 base and J gave up 6 bases; unmatched junction bases: 3. Here the CDR3 DNA reads TGTGCCAGCAGCTTAGAAGGGGGCGGTAATTCACCCCTCCACTTT. This sequence encodes CASSLEGGGNSPLHF.

Notes on this clonotype: A much larger clone lies one base from this, so it may be a read error. V gene TRBV6-5 combines with J gene TRBJ1-2; D is ambiguous. The CDR3 is 14 amino acids. Germline loops: CDR1 MNHEY, CDR2 SVGAGI. With 4 bases removed from V and 8 bases from J, the gap between germline ends came to 17 bases. CDR3: CASSSDIHGSGYTF. DNA for the CDR3: TGTGCCAGCAGTTCCGACATCCACGGTAGCGGCTACACCTTC.

By share of the sample, this clonotype is medium-sized. The V and J genes are TRBV19 and TRBJ1-1; a weak D match, TRBD1 (5 bases). Germline loops: CDR1 LNHDA, CDR2 SQIVND (reference sequence). V was pared by 7 bases and J by 4 bases, with 10 bases between. The CDR3 consists of 12 residues. The DNA of the CDR3 is TGTGCCAGTACAGGGCGGTTCACTGAAGCTTTCTTT. This encodes CASTGRFTEAFF. Supplemented by reference TRBV19 and TRBJ1-1, the full variable domain reads DGGITQSPKYLFRKEGQNVTLSCEQNLNHDAMYWYRQDPGQGLRLIYYSQIVNDFQKGDIAEGYSVSREKKESFPLTVTSAQKNPTAFYLCASTGRFTEAFFGQGTRLTVV.

By frequency in the sample, this clonotype is medium-sized. The chain carries TRBV19 and TRBJ2-7; D may be TRBD1 (5 bases). The CDR3 totals 14 residues. Trimming removed 3 bases from V and 0 bases from J, with 9 bases in between. Germline lookup yields CDR1 LNHDA and CDR2 SQIVND (reference sequence). The CDR3 nucleotides read TGTGCCAGTAGTATCTCGGACAACTCCTACGAGCAGTACTTC. Translating gives CASSISDNSYEQYF.

V and J are TRBV7-9 and TRBJ1-5; 8 positions match TRBD1. Trimming removed 5 bases from V and 9 bases from J; junction bases left unmatched: 9. This CDR3 comprises 14 residues. From germline, CDR1 is SEHNR and CDR2 FQNEAQ (reference sequence). CDR3 nucleotide sequence: TGTGCCAGCAGCGCAGGACAGGGCGTTAGGCCCCAGCATTTT. The encoded protein is CASSAGQGVRPQHF.

The chain couples TRBV9 to TRBJ2-5; 10 positions match TRBD1. The J segment lost 4 bases and the V segment lost 6 bases, leaving 9 bases of the junction unmatched. This CDR3 has 15 residues. Germline CDR1 SGDLS, CDR2 YYNGEE. The CDR3 region has the DNA TGTGCCAGCACCACGACAGGGGGCCGTGGAGAGACCCAGTACTTC. It codes for CASTTTGGRGETQYF.

This clonotype was observed many times. V usage is TRBV27 and J usage is TRBJ2-1; D gene unclear. The CDR3 sequence is 13 residues long. Germline CDR1 is MNHEY and CDR2 is SMNVEV (reference sequence). V lost 5 bases and J lost 6, with 11 bases in between. The CDR3 sequence is CASSISTTNEQFF. Written as DNA, the CDR3 is TGTGCCAGCAGTATCTCCACAACCAATGAGCAGTTCTTC.

The genes are TRBV14 and TRBJ1-2; D gene ambiguous. This CDR3 comprises 19 residues. The V end was cut by 0 bases, the J end by 0 bases, with 20 bases between. The germline gives CDR1 SGHDN, CDR2 FVKESK. CDR3: CASSQEVRRAEVTNYGYTF. DNA of the CDR3: TGTGCCAGCAGCCAAGAGGTCAGGAGAGCGGAGGTGACTAACTATGGCTACACCTTC.

This clonotype occurred a few times. The chain uses TRBV5-5 and TRBJ1-6; possible D gene TRBD1, 6 bases. Trimming left V 4 bases short and J 7 bases short, with 15 bases between. The germline CDR1 and CDR2 sequences are SGHKS and YYEKEE (reference sequence). CDR3 length: 15 amino acids. CDR3 DNA sequence: TGTGCCAGCAGCCACATCGGGGGGCCCAATTCACCCCTCCACTTT. Protein: CASSHIGGPNSPLHF.

This clonotype was counted many times. The rearrangement joins TRBV30 to TRBJ1-1; no clear D. This CDR3 has 15 residues. Trimming removed 4 bases from V and 0 bases from J, with 15 bases in between. Germline CDR1 reads GTSNPN; CDR2 reads SVGIG (reference sequence). The CDR3 nucleotides read TGTGCCTGGACTCGGAGTCCGAACTTGAACACTGAAGCTTTCTTT. Translated, it gives CAWTRSPNLNTEAFF.

V is TRBV27 and J is TRBJ1-1; 8 bases line up with TRBD1. The CDR3 covers 15 residues. Looked up from germline, CDR1 is MNHEY and CDR2 is SMNVEV (reference sequence). Germline trimming cut 5 bases from V and 1 base from J; bases unmatched to any gene: 6. CDR3 sequence: CASSAAGTGNTEAFF. The CDR3, as DNA: TGTGCCAGCAGTGCGGCCGGGACAGGGAACACTGAAGCTTTCTTT.

This clonotype occurred a few times. The chain carries TRBV7-4 and TRBJ2-7; 9 nucleotides match TRBD2. Germline assignment: CDR1 SGHVT and CDR2 SQSDAQ. V lost 5 bases to trimming and J lost 6 bases; unmatched junction nucleotides: 5. This CDR3 comprises 13 residues. The CDR3 sequence is CASSPGTSREQYF. The CDR3 bases are TGTGCCAGCAGCCCAGGGACTAGCCGCGAGCAGTACTTC.

Comment on this clonotype: Germline is not matched at one junction end, which may reflect a read error. The chain employs TRBV20-1 and TRBJ2-1; D uncertain. Germline lookup yields CDR1 DFQATT and CDR2 SNEGSKA (reference sequence). The CDR3 is made up of 14 amino acids. The CDR3 sequence is CSARDQSGYHEQFF. CDR3 nucleotide sequence: TGCAGTGCTAGAGATCAGTCCGGCTACCATGAGCAGTTCTTC.

This clonotype was counted between two and nine times. The chain is built from TRBV7-9 and TRBJ2-5; the D is unclear. Germline V gene data show CDR1 as SEHNR and CDR2 as FQNEAQ (reference sequence). The CDR3 runs to 11 residues. Trimming took off 6 bases at V and 5 bases at J, with 7 bases between the two ends. CDR3 sequence (DNA): TGTGCCAGCAGTCCCGTTGAGACCCAGTACTTC. Its translation is CASSPVETQYF.

The genes are TRBV12-3 or TRBV12-4 and TRBJ2-1; D is uncertain. V was pared by 5 bases and J by 6 bases, with 8 bases between. The CDR3 is 12 amino acids. Here the CDR3 DNA reads TGTGCCAGCAGTCTTTCGATCAATGAGCAGTTCTTC. It encodes CASSLSINEQFF.

Many counts were recorded for this clonotype. The chain couples TRBV6-5 to TRBJ1-1; 9 bases are shared with TRBD1. Trimming removed 7 bases from V and 5 bases from J; junction bases left unmatched: 8. The CDR3 is 14 residues long. Germline V gives CDR1 MNHEY, CDR2 SVGAGI. The CDR3 nucleotides are TGTGCCAGCACCTCTGACAGGGGGAGAACTGAAGCTTTCTTT. As protein: CASTSDRGRTEAFF.

By share, this clonotype ranks as medium-sized. The V gene is TRBV29-1, the J gene TRBJ2-7; TRBD1 aligns across 8 bases. Germline V gene lookup returns CDR1 SQVTM and CDR2 ANQGSEA. The CDR3 loop spans 13 amino acids. V lost 1 base, J lost 7 bases, and 6 bases stayed unmatched. The DNA for the CDR3 is TGCAGCGTTGAAGCAGGGGGCTCCAGAGAGCAGTACTTC. It encodes CSVEAGGSREQYF.

The CDR3 nucleotides read TGTGCCATCAGCTCGGACAACTCCTACGAGCAGTACTTC. Protein: CAISSDNSYEQYF. This chain links TRBV10-3 with TRBJ2-7, with D tentatively TRBD1 (5 bases). CDR1 and CDR2 (germline): ENHRY, SYGVKD. The CDR3 covers 13 residues. The V gene lost 6 bases and the J gene lost 0 bases, with 9 bases spanning the gap.

This chain uses TRBV24-1 with TRBJ2-5, with D possibly being TRBD1 or TRBD2 (5 bases each). With 6 bases removed from V and 4 bases from J, the gap between germline ends came to 20 bases. Germline V gene lookup returns CDR1 KGHDR and CDR2 SFDVKD. The CDR3 covers 16 residues. In nucleotides, the CDR3 is TGTGCCACCAGTTCCTTCGGACAACCGGGGCGAGAGACCCAGTACTTC. This codes for CATSSFGQPGRETQYF.

This clonotype has only one observation. The chain combines TRBV20-1 with TRBJ1-5; TRBD1 is a possible D gene (5 bases). V lost 1 base to trimming and J lost 2 bases, with 6 bases between them. CDR1 is DFQATT and CDR2 is SNEGSKA in the germline V gene (reference sequence). The CDR3 sequence is 13 residues long. CDR3 protein: CSARVQGNQPQHF. CDR3 in DNA: TGCAGTGCTAGAGTACAGGGCAATCAGCCCCAGCATTTT.

This clonotype was detected only a few times. The rearrangement joins TRBV12-3 or TRBV12-4 to TRBJ2-5; 7 positions agree with TRBD1. The ends lost 5 bases at V and 4 bases at J; junction bases unmatched: 7. This CDR3 region has 14 residues. The CDR3 DNA sequence: TGTGCCAGCAGTGAAGGGACAGAACGAGAGACCCAGTACTTC. Its protein is CASSEGTERETQYF.

By frequency in the sample, this clonotype is medium-sized. The J gene is TRBJ1-6, the V gene TRBV29-1; the D gene is possibly TRBD1 (5 bases). The germline V gene has CDR1 SQVTM and CDR2 ANQGSEA. The CDR3 runs 14 residues. Trimming cost V 4 bases and J 10 bases, with 17 bases left between them. The chain's CDR3 is CSVAKGELGSPLHF. The CDR3 DNA reads as TGCAGCGTTGCGAAAGGGGAATTAGGGTCACCCCTCCACTTT.